This passage covers 10 T cell receptor beta chains from one sample sequenced in a study of Ad26.COV2.S vaccination and SARS-CoV-2 variants. The protocol was immunoSEQ multiplex PCR, while the TCRdb copy is restricted to in-frame clones and leaves out a portion. The table has a few hundred thousand clones, about 90% seen once; the top ten hold approximately 4.3%. Treatment: some 20 received Ad26.COV2.S at low or high dose, single or two shots; about 5 received placebo; per-sample allocation not given. Day 63 after the first injection of vaccine or placebo was the sampling time. The material was peripheral blood, obtained in a trial of Ad26.COV2.S vaccine versus placebo. The receptors shown here come from a person aged 18-60 years who received the Ad26.COV2.S COVID-19 vaccine or a placebo.

The chain is built from TRBV5-5 and TRBJ2-4; D gene ambiguous. V lost 1 base, J lost 5 bases, and 10 bases lay in between. The germline gives CDR1 SGHKS, CDR2 YYEKEE (reference sequence). The CDR3 runs 14 residues. The CDR3 reads CASSLRVFENIQYF. The DNA for the CDR3 is TGTGCCAGCAGCTTGCGGGTGTTCGAAAACATTCAGTACTTC.

Here the CDR3 reads CASSGDNGETQYF. CDR3 in DNA: TGTGCCAGCAGTGGCGATAACGGCGAAACGCAGTATTTT. V is TRBV28 and J is TRBJ2-3; D unresolved. The germline V and J ends were trimmed by 5 bases and 9 bases, with 15 bases remaining between them. The germline V gene encodes CDR1 MDHEN and CDR2 SYDVKM. The CDR3 has 13 amino acids.

J is TRBJ2-7 and V is TRBV27; D is possibly TRBD2 (6 bases). This CDR3 has 14 amino acids. Trimming pared 4 bases from V and 2 bases from J, leaving 12 bases between. Germline CDR1 reads MNHEY; CDR2 reads SMNVEV (reference sequence). In DNA form, the CDR3 reads TGTGCCAGCAGTTGGGGGGAAAAACCCTACGAGCAGTACTTC. This sequence encodes CASSWGEKPYEQYF.

J is TRBJ2-7 and V is TRBV27; D perhaps matches TRBD1 (6 bases). The V gene's germline CDR1 is MNHEY and CDR2 SMNVEV (reference sequence). This CDR3 has 13 residues. The V and J ends lost 6 bases and 5 bases respectively, with 14 bases between them. The CDR3 protein is CASSRTEGDEQYF. The CDR3 DNA sequence: TGTGCCAGCAGCCGGACAGAGGGGGACGAGCAGTACTTC.

This clone was seen a few times. This chain links TRBV10-2 with TRBJ2-1, with 7 positions matching TRBD2. CDR1 is WSHSY, CDR2 SAAADI, per germline. CDR3 size: 15 residues. V gave up 1 base and J gave up 6 bases; unmatched junction bases: 6. Here the CDR3 reads CASSEFLAVGNEQFF. The DNA for the CDR3 is TGCGCCAGCAGTGAGTTCCTAGCGGTGGGCAATGAGCAGTTCTTC.

The chain joins TRBV19 to TRBJ2-3; TRBD2 matches at 12 bases. The CDR3 extends over 15 amino acids. The V gene's germline CDR1 is LNHDA and CDR2 SQIVND (reference sequence). The V gene end was trimmed by 5 bases and the J gene end by 6 bases; junction bases not matched to a gene: 6. CDR3 amino acids: CASSPGLAGPDTQYF. CDR3 bases: TGTGCCAGTAGTCCAGGACTAGCGGGACCCGATACGCAGTATTTT.

The rearrangement links TRBV3-1 (or the pseudogene TRBV3-2) to TRBJ2-7, with TRBD2 matching 11 bases. CDR1 is LGHDT and CDR2 is YNNKEL in the germline V gene (reference sequence). The length of the CDR3 is 15 residues. With V trimmed by 4 bases and J by 7 bases, 9 bases remained unmatched. The CDR3 DNA reads as TGTGCCAGCAGCCCCCTACTAGCGGGAGTCAGAGAGCAGTACTTC. Translation: CASSPLLAGVREQYF.

This rearrangement joins TRBV19 to TRBJ2-7; 10 positions match TRBD2. The germline gives CDR1 LNHDA, CDR2 SQIVND (reference sequence). This CDR3 is 15 amino acids long. The ends lost 4 bases at V and 6 bases at J; junction bases unmatched: 9. The CDR3, as DNA: TGTGCCAGTAGTACCGTAGCGGGAGGTTTTTCCGAGCAGTACTTC. Encoded protein: CASSTVAGGFSEQYF. The full variable domain, completed using reference TRBV19 and TRBJ2-7, is DGGITQSPKYLFRKEGQNVTLSCEQNLNHDAMYWYRQDPGQGLRLIYYSQIVNDFQKGDIAEGYSVSREKKESFPLTVTSAQKNPTAFYLCASSTVAGGFSEQYFGPGTRLTVT.

The chain joins TRBV5-5 to TRBJ2-6; D not certain. This CDR3 region has 16 residues. Between the trimmed V and J ends, which lost 0 bases and 0 bases, there was a span of 7 bases. Germline V lookup: CDR1 SGHKS, CDR2 YYEKEE (reference sequence). In nucleotides, the CDR3 is TGTGCCAGCAGCTTGGTTCAGCTCTCTGGGGCCAACGTCCTGACTTTC. It yields the protein CASSLVQLSGANVLTF. The entire variable domain, with the rest obtained from reference TRBV5-5 and TRBJ2-6, is as follows: DAGVTQSPTHLIKTRGQQVTLRCSPISGHKSVSWYQQVLGQGPQFIFQYYEKEERGRGNFPDRFSARQFPNYSSELNVNALLLGDSALYLCASSLVQLSGANVLTFGAGSRLTVL.

The rearrangement joins TRBV4-1 to TRBJ1-1; 10 nucleotides agree with TRBD1. CDR1 MGHRA and CDR2 YSYEKL come from the germline V gene. V shed 8 bases and J 1 base; nucleotides not matched to a gene: 7. The CDR3 is made up of 15 amino acids. CDR3 DNA: TGCGCCAGCGGGGGACAGGGGTATGGGAACACTGAAGCTTTCTTT. It translates to CASGGQGYGNTEAFF.